This T cell receptor beta chain derives from a study of blood T cell repertoires in COVID-19. Across the study: The United States, Italy and Spain were the sources of the acute and convalescent COVID-19 samples. Sample material is recorded as cDNA or gDNA derived from T cells, B-cell-depleted T cells, or PBMCs.

The CDR3 is 13 residues long. The V gene's germline CDR1 is GTSNPN and CDR2 SVGIG (reference sequence). The V gene end was trimmed by 3 bases and the J gene end by 7 bases; junction bases not matched to a gene: 4. The table came from immunoSEQ multiplex PCR; TCRdb's copy has only in-frame clones and leaves some out. The sample yields some 270,000 clones, approximately 86% seen once. This chain connects TRBV30 to TRBJ1-5, with 9 positions matching TRBD1. Sequenced: peripheral blood. The sequence was collected from a man aged 40-49 years with active or convalescent COVID-19. The CDR3 coding sequence is TGTGCCTGGAGGGGACAGGGTTTACAGCCCCAGCATTTT. This encodes CAWRGQGLQPQHF. The entire variable domain, with the rest obtained from reference TRBV30 and TRBJ1-5, is as follows: SQTIHQWPATLVQPVGSPLSLECTVEGTSNPNLYWYRQAAGRGLQLLFYSVGIGQISSEVPQNLSASRPQDRQFILSSKKLLLSDSGFYLCAWRGQGLQPQHFGDGTRLSIL.